Listed below are T cell receptor beta chains from one sample, sequenced in a study of OX40 agonist ivuxolimab in advanced cancers. Sequencing was performed with immunoSEQ multiplex PCR; in TCRdb, only in-frame clones are kept and a portion is missing. The repertoire consists of tens of thousands of clones, with around 86% occurring once and the leading ten covering around 4%. The sample here was CD4+ or CD8+ T cells sorted from blood, taken in a trial of the OX40 agonist ivuxolimab. The receptors stem from an adult with an advanced solid tumor such as melanoma, head and neck, liver or kidney cancer. CDR3s include the opening cysteine and the closing phenylalanine or tryptophan. D genes are given only for firm matches. Size is stated for part of the rows, as once, few or many counts, or as a class when the clone is expanded.

>NA|TRBV29-1|few|TRBJ2-7
TGCAGCGTTGAAGATGCGACCTTGGACGAGCAGTACTTC
CSVEDATLDEQYF
>TRBD1|TRBV7-2|NA|TRBJ2-5
TGTGCCAGCAGTCCACAGGGGGCAAGGTCAGAGACCCAGTACTTC
CASSPQGARSETQYF
>NA|TRBV28|NA|TRBJ1-5
TGTGCCAGCAGTTTACGGACGGAGTGGGGGCAGCCCCAGCATTTT
CASSLRTEWGQPQHF
>NA|TRBV29-1|NA|TRBJ2-5
TGCAGCGTCAACCCCGGGGCAGGCCGGGGAGAGACCCAGTACTTC
CSVNPGAGRGETQYF
>NA|TRBV27|NA|TRBJ2-3
TGTGCCAGCACCGGGACCAAAAGACGGGGCACAGATACGCAGTATTTT
CASTGTKRRGTDTQYF
>TRBD1|TRBV19|NA|TRBJ1-4
TGTGCCAGTAGCGCTTTGGACAGGGACGATGAAAAACTGTTTTTT
CASSALDRDDEKLFF
>NA|TRBV7-2|NA|TRBJ2-3
TGTGCCAGCAGCCAAGCCCTTTTGGGGGATACGCAGTATTTT
CASSQALLGDTQYF
>NA|TRBV28|once|TRBJ2-7
TGTGCCAGCAGCTATGACAGGTACGAGCAGTACTTC
CASSYDRYEQYF
>TRBD2|TRBV4-3|once|TRBJ2-7
TGCGCCAGCAGCCAAGCCTCGGGACTAGCGACCTACGAGCAGTACTTC
CASSQASGLATYEQYF
>TRBD1|TRBV19|NA|TRBJ1-5
TGTGCCAGTAGTACTACAGGGGGCGTTCAGCCCCAGCATTTT
CASSTTGGVQPQHF
>NA|TRBV6-1|NA|TRBJ2-7
TGTGCCAGCAAAAGTTGGGGGCAGGGCACCTACGAGCAGTACTTC
CASKSWGQGTYEQYF
>TRBD1|TRBV6-1|NA|TRBJ2-1
TGTGCCAGCAGTGAATCAAAGCGTAGACAGGGTTACAATGAGCAGTTCTTC
CASSESKRRQGYNEQFF
>NA|TRBV27|NA|TRBJ2-7
TGTGCCAGCAGACTCCGGGACGCTAGCTCCTACGAGCAGTACTTC
CASRLRDASSYEQYF
>NA|TRBV18|NA|TRBJ1-1
TGTGCCAGCTCACCAGGGGCTCCAGGGGATGGCACTGAAGCTTTCTTT
CASSPGAPGDGTEAFF
>NA|TRBV27|NA|TRBJ2-1
TGTGCCAGCAGTTTACCATCGTACAATGAGCAGTTCTTC
CASSLPSYNEQFF
>NA|TRBV5-4|NA|TRBJ2-7
TGTGCCAGCAGCTTGGGAACAGCAGGGTACGAGCAGTACTTC
CASSLGTAGYEQYF